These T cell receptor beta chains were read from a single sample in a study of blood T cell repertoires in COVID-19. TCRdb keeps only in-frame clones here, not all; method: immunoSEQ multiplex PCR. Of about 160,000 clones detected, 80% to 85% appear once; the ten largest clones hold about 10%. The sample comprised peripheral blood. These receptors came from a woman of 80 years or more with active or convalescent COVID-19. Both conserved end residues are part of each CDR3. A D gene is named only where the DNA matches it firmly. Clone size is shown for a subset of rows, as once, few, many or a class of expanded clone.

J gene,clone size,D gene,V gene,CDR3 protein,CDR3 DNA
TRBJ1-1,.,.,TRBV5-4,CASSLALGQNTEAFF,TGTGCCAGCAGCTTGGCCCTCGGACAGAACACTGAAGCTTTCTTT
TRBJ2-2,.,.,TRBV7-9,CASSSFSGLYTGELFF,TGTGCCAGCAGCTCTTTTAGCGGACTCTACACCGGGGAGCTGTTTTTT
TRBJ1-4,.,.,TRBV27,CASGAATNEKLFF,TGTGCCAGCGGGGCCGCAACTAATGAAAAACTGTTTTTT
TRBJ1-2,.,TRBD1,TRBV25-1,CASSGYRDRGQDYGYTF,TGTGCCAGCAGTGGGTACAGAGACAGGGGGCAGGACTATGGCTACACCTTC
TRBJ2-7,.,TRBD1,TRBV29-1,CSVGGQGSSYEQYF,TGCAGCGTTGGGGGACAGGGAAGCTCCTACGAGCAGTACTTC
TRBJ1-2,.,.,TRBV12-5,CATAGSANYGYTF,TGTGCTACCGCCGGGTCAGCTAACTATGGCTACACCTTC
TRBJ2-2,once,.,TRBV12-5,CASDPHQGTGELFF,TGTGCTAGTGATCCGCATCAGGGAACCGGGGAGCTGTTTTTT
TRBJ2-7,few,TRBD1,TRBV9,CASSVEGTGGTYEQYF,TGTGCCAGCAGCGTAGAAGGCACAGGGGGCACCTACGAGCAGTACTTC
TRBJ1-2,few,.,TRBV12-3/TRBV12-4,CASSPRGDYGYTF,TGTGCCAGCAGCCCCCGGGGGGACTATGGCTACACCTTC
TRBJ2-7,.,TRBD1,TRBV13,CASSSSSTGGPDEQYF,TGTGCCAGCAGCTCCAGTTCTACAGGGGGCCCGGACGAGCAGTACTTC
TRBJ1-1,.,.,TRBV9,CASSAGGFENTEAFF,TGTGCCAGCAGCGCCGGGGGATTCGAGAACACTGAAGCTTTCTTT
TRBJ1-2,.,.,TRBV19,CASSSGEGVRGYTF,TGTGCCAGTAGCTCCGGGGAGGGGGTACGGGGCTACACCTTC
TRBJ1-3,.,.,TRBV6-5,CASSRTVFDTIYF,TGTGCCAGCAGTCGGACAGTTTTTGACACCATATATTTT
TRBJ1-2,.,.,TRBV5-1,CASSLSAGSYGYTF,TGCGCCAGCAGCTTGTCTGCTGGGAGCTATGGCTACACCTTC
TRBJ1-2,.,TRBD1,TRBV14,CASSPRQGLSGYTF,TGTGCCAGCAGCCCGAGACAGGGGCTCAGTGGCTACACCTTC
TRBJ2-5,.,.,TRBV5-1,CASSESSTQETQYF,TGCGCCAGCAGTGAGTCTAGTACACAAGAGACCCAGTACTTC
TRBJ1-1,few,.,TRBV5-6,CASEDISAPEAFF,TGTGCCAGCGAGGACATCTCCGCCCCTGAAGCTTTCTTT
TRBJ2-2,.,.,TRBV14,CASSQARAGELFF,TGTGCCAGCAGCCAAGCGAGGGCCGGGGAGCTGTTTTTT
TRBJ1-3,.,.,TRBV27,CASSLTRSSGNTIYF,TGTGCCAGCAGTTTAACCCGGTCCTCTGGAAACACCATATATTTT
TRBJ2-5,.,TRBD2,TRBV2,CVSREGTSRNQYF,TGTGTCAGCAGGGAGGGGACTAGCAGAAACCAGTACTTC
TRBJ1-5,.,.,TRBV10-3,CAISESTGNQPQHF,TGTGCCATCAGTGAGTCGACGGGGAATCAGCCCCAGCATTTT
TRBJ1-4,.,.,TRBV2,CASSGTALNEKLFF,TGTGCCAGCAGTGGGACAGCTTTAAATGAAAAACTGTTTTTT
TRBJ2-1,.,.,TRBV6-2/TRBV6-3,CASSFWRDEQFF,TGTGCCAGCAGTTTTTGGCGGGATGAGCAGTTCTTC
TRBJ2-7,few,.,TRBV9,CASSVDRSSEQYF,TGTGCCAGCAGCGTAGACAGGTCCTCCGAGCAGTACTTC
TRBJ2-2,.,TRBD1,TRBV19,CASNQQGASGELFF,TGTGCCAGTAACCAACAGGGGGCGTCCGGGGAGCTGTTTTTT
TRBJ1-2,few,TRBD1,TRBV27,CASSSYSNSQGIAGYTF,TGTGCCAGCAGTTCGTACTCTAATTCACAGGGGATTGCTGGCTACACCTTC
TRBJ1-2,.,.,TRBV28,CASSLGSYGYTF,TGTGCCAGCAGTTTGGGCAGCTATGGCTACACCTTC
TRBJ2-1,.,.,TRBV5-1,CASSHPGVENEQFF,TGCGCCAGCAGCCATCCAGGGGTAGAGAATGAGCAGTTCTTC
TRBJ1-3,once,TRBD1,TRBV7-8,CASSHRGSGNTIYF,TGTGCCAGCAGCCACAGGGGTTCGGGAAACACCATATATTTT
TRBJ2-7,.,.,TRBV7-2,CASSSRAGTEQYF,TGTGCCAGCAGCTCACGGGCGGGGACCGAGCAGTACTTC
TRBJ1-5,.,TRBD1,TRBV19,CASSMTRGQGNQPQHF,TGTGCCAGTAGTATGACGAGGGGGCAAGGCAATCAGCCCCAGCATTTT
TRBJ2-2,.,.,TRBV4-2,CASSQESVSTNTGELFF,TGTGCCAGCAGCCAAGAGTCGGTCTCAACGAACACCGGGGAGCTGTTTTTT
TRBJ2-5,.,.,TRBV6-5,CASSYSAAQGQETQYF,TGTGCCAGCAGTTACTCCGCAGCCCAGGGGCAAGAGACCCAGTACTTC
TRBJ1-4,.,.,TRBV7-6,CASSLQGAATNEKLFF,TGTGCCAGCAGCTTACAAGGGGCAGCAACTAATGAAAAACTGTTTTTT
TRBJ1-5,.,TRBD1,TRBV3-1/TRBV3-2,CASSQFAGGQPQHF,TGTGCCAGCAGCCAATTTGCAGGGGGTCAGCCCCAGCATTTT
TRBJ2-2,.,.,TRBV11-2,CASSLRGQGSGELFF,TGTGCCAGCAGCTTAAGGGGTCAGGGAAGCGGGGAGCTGTTTTTT
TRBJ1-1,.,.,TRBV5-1,CASSEGLRAAFF,TGCGCCAGCAGCGAAGGACTCCGGGCAGCTTTCTTT
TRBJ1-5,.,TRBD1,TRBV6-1,CASSDPGQGINQPQHF,TGTGCCAGCAGTGACCCGGGACAGGGGATAAATCAGCCCCAGCATTTT
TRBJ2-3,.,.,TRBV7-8,CASSLPAADTQYF,TGTGCCAGCAGCTTACCCGCGGCAGATACGCAGTATTTT
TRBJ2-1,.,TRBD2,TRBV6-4,CASTHSGASGGASYNEQFF,TGTGCCAGCACTCACTCAGGGGCTAGCGGGGGGGCCTCCTACAATGAGCAGTTCTTC
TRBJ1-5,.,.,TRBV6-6,CASIKPDSSNQPQHF,TGTGCCAGCATCAAACCGGACAGTAGCAATCAGCCCCAGCATTTT
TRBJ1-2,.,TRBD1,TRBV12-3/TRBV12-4,CASSYQGDYGYTF,TGTGCCAGCAGTTACCAGGGGGACTATGGCTACACCTTC
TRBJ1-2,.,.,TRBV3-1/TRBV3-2,CASSQDSGKDYGYTF,TGTGCCAGCAGCCAAGATTCAGGAAAGGACTATGGCTACACCTTC
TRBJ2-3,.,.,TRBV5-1,CARSLGGGGITDTQYF,TGCGCCCGCAGCTTGGGGGGCGGGGGAATCACAGATACGCAGTATTTT
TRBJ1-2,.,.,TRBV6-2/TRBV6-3,CASSTSRRGTPSWDYGYTF,TGTGCCAGCAGTACGAGCAGGAGGGGCACCCCAAGTTGGGACTATGGCTACACCTTC
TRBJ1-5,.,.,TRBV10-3,CAITPGQGQPQHF,TGTGCCATCACCCCGGGGCAGGGGCAGCCCCAGCATTTT